This T cell receptor (beta chain) was identified during a study of blood T cell repertoires in COVID-19. This clone was observed a single time. The CDR3 extends over 16 amino acids. The germline gives CDR1 MDHEN, CDR2 SYDVKM. V shed 0 bases and J shed 7 bases, with 18 bases lying between them. This table comes from immunoSEQ multiplex PCR, and its TCRdb copy is limited to in-frame clones, with some not included. Of under 50,000 clones listed, roughly nine tenths are singletons. The origin of this receptor is a man aged 70 or older with active COVID-19. Sequencing was performed on peripheral blood. The chain links TRBV28 to TRBJ1-2; perhaps TRBD1 as D (6 bases). The CDR3 bases are TGTGCCAGCAGTTTATGGAGCGGGGGCGCGAGTACTGGCTACACCTTC. It encodes CASSLWSGGASTGYTF.